A single count supports the clone carrying this T cell receptor beta chain. Extracted from the samples, RNA was reverse transcribed into cDNA to serve as the sequencing template. Produced via immunoSEQ multiplex PCR; TCRdb's table is partial and in-frame only. Among about 97,000 clones listed, 60% were seen once. The germline V gene encodes CDR1 SGHTS and CDR2 YDEGEE. V was clipped by 0 bases and J by 10 bases, with 17 bases between them. The CDR3 has 16 residues. Treatment indicated: oral pan-JAK inhibitor, 5-10 mg twice daily. Both peripheral blood and punch biopsies of lesional scalp skin were obtained from patients who had alopecia areata. This sample is part of a study of CD8+ T cells in alopecia areata.

The V call is TRBV5-8, the J call TRBJ1-6, with D unresolved. This sample comprised CD8+ T cells sorted from blood, obtained at roughly week 55, from a patient treated with tofacitinib. The clonotype comes from a human donor with alopecia areata. The DNA of the CDR3 is TGTGCCAGCAGCTTGGAGCGGGCGGGCCTTGGCTCACCCCTCCACTTT. Protein product: CASSLERAGLGSPLHF.